This T cell receptor beta chain was sequenced for a study of blood T cell repertoires in COVID-19. Study-wide background: Researchers got acute and convalescent COVID-19 samples from the United States, Italy and Spain. T cells, B-cell-depleted T cells, or PBMCs provided the cDNA or gDNA that served as material.

Germline V lookup: CDR1 SGHDT, CDR2 YYEEEE. This CDR3 spans 19 amino acids. V lost 5 bases, J lost 1 base, and 15 bases stayed unmatched. Original data processing: Reference gene primer amplification gave estimated nucleated cell counts. Clones were read by immunoSEQ multiplex PCR, and TCRdb kept only the in-frame ones, dropping some. V, J and clone size were drawn from that table, and D and trimming were deduced from the DNA. The profile covers about 260,000 clones, with approximately 80% appearing a single time and 1.5% to 2% taken by the ten largest. The TCR sequence derives from a woman aged 80 or over with acute or convalescent COVID-19. The sequencing input was peripheral blood. The chain uses TRBV5-6 and TRBJ2-2; 9 bases fit TRBD1. CDR3 sequence reads: CASSNFTTPGQGNTGELFF. The CDR3 DNA is TGTGCCAGCAGTAATTTCACAACGCCGGGACAGGGGAACACCGGGGAGCTGTTTTTT. The variable domain in full, with the rest retrieved from reference TRBV5-6 and TRBJ2-2, is DAGVTQSPTHLIKTRGQQVTLRCSPKSGHDTVSWYQQALGQGPQFIFQYYEEEERQRGNFPDRFSGHQFPNYSSELNVNALLLGDSALYLCASSNFTTPGQGNTGELFFGEGSRLTVL.